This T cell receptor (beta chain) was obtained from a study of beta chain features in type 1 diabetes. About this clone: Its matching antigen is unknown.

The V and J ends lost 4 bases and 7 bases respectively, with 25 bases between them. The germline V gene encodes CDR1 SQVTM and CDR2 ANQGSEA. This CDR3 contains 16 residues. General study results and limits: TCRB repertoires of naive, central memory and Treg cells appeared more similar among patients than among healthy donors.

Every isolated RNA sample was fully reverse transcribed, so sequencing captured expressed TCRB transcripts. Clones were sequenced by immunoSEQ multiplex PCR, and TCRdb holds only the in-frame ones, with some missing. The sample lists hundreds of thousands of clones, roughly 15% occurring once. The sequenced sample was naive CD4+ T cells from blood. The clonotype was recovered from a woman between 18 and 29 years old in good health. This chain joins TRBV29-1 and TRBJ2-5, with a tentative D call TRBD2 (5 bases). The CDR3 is CSVADGLGSRVGTQYF. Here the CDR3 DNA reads TGCAGCGTTGCAGATGGTTTAGGGAGTCGGGTGGGGACCCAGTACTTC.